Listed here are 29 T cell receptor delta chains from one sample, sequenced in a study of Vδ1+ human thymocytes. Study conclusions and caveats: In the thymus, TRG and TRD repertoires looked highly polyclonal with Gaussian CDR3 lengths.

Extracted RNA was reverse transcribed into cDNA. The CDR3 regions were amplified by multiplex PCR from V-gene primers to a constant-region primer. TCRdb re-called the multiplex PCR reads with CATT. The table records around 23,000 delta-chain clones, 7.4% of them present only once. These receptors are not linked to any known antigen. Sequencing used Vdelta1+ gamma-delta thymocytes from the thymus. As to subset: FACS-sorted CD3+ TCRalphabeta- TCRVdelta1+ TCRVdelta2- thymocytes. All receptors come from a girl in the first two years of life who had congenital heart surgery.

There are a few counts of this clone. V usage is TRDV1 and J usage is TRDJ1; D unresolved. The germline gives CDR1 TSWWSYY, CDR2 QGS. The CDR3 is 14 residues long. Deletions cut 2 bases from V and 8 bases from J, with 15 bases between. The CDR3 bases are TGTGCTCTTGGGGAAAGGTTTGTGAGCGGCAAACTCATCTTT. It codes for CALGERFVSGKLIF.

This chain links TRDV1 with TRDJ1; no firm D call. The germline V gene encodes CDR1 TSWWSYY and CDR2 QGS. Trimming left V 1 base short and J 0 bases short, with 30 bases between. The length of the CDR3 is 22 residues. CDR3 residues: CALGEPEFFATGVRGDTDKLIF. The CDR3 DNA is TGTGCTCTTGGGGAACCTGAATTCTTCGCTACGGGAGTACGAGGGGACACCGATAAACTCATCTTT.

The rearrangement joins TRDV1 to TRDJ1; D gene uncertain. CDR3 length equals 17 residues. V shed 2 bases and J shed 0 bases, with 16 bases lying between them. Germline lookup yields CDR1 TSWWSYY and CDR2 QGS. Written as DNA, the CDR3 is TGTGCTCTTGGGGAAAGCTACCAGGGTACGTACACCGATAAACTCATCTTT. Translated, it gives CALGESYQGTYTDKLIF.

In this sample, this clone turned up a few times. The V call is TRDV1, the J call TRDJ1, with 10 bases identical to TRDD3. The CDR3 runs 21 residues. Losses at the gene ends were 1 base for V and 2 bases for J; bases not matched to a gene: 19. Germline CDR1 reads TSWWSYY; CDR2 reads QGS. The CDR3 DNA is TGTGCTCTTGGGGAACGGTACCCTCCTCCTACTGGGGGATCACCAACCGATAAACTCATCTTT. Its translation: CALGERYPPPTGGSPTDKLIF.

The chain is built from TRDV1 and TRDJ1; TRDD3 matches at 8 bases. The ends lost 1 base at V and 1 base at J; junction bases unmatched: 14. The CDR3 spans 19 residues. Germline V gene lookup returns CDR1 TSWWSYY and CDR2 QGS. The CDR3: CALGERRPSLLGATDKLIF. In DNA, the CDR3 is TGTGCTCTTGGGGAACGCAGGCCCTCCCTACTGGGGGCCACCGATAAACTCATCTTT.

The chain combines TRDV1 with TRDJ1, with D perhaps matching TRDD2 (5 bases). Matching the DNA to germline supplied the J gene, which TCRdb does not give. Germline V gene lookup returns CDR1 TSWWSYY and CDR2 QGS. V was trimmed by 2 bases and J by 2 bases, leaving 42 bases between them. The CDR3 spans 25 residues. The CDR3 protein is CALGEKVLKHYRLVEAGPPTDKLIF. CDR3 bases: TGTGCTCTTGGGGAAAAAGTCCTAAAGCATTACCGTTTGGTGGAGGCGGGTCCTCCTACCGATAAACTCATCTTT.

V and J are TRDV1 and TRDJ1; unclear D gene. The CDR3 consists of 14 residues. V shed 3 bases and J shed 4 bases, with 12 bases lying between them. CDR1 is TSWWSYY and CDR2 is QGS in the germline V gene. The CDR3 here is CALGDPVRVDKLIF. In DNA form, the CDR3 reads TGTGCTCTTGGGGACCCCGTGAGGGTCGATAAACTCATCTTT.

A note on this clone: One end of the junction fails to match germline, which may point to a read error. V gene TRDV1 combines with J gene TRDJ1, with TRDD3 matching over 10 bases. The CDR3 length is 17 residues. CDR1 and CDR2 (germline): TSWWSYY, QGS. Written as DNA, the CDR3 is TGTGCTCTTGGGGAACTAAGCATTGGGGGATACACCGATAAATTCATCTTT. It codes for CALGELSIGGYTDKFIF.

This clone has just a few counts. The gene calls are TRDV1 and TRDJ1; perhaps TRDD2 as D (6 bases). Germline values: CDR1 TSWWSYY, CDR2 QGS. V was clipped by 3 bases and J by 1 base, with 15 bases between them. The CDR3 has 16 residues. DNA for the CDR3: TGTGCTCTTGGGGACCCCTTCCGGGACCCCACCGATAAACTCATCTTT. Its protein product is CALGDPFRDPTDKLIF.

This sequence joins TRDV1 and TRDJ1; 11 bases fit TRDD3. CDR3 length: 18 amino acids. With 6 bases clipped from V and 5 bases from J, the junction kept 17 bases outside the gene matches. Germline CDR1 and CDR2: TSWWSYY and QGS. CDR3 in amino acids: CALGAWGWGIRSEDKLIF. CDR3 coding DNA: TGTGCTCTTGGCGCCTGGGGATGGGGGATACGATCTGAAGATAAACTCATCTTT.

This clone was counted between two and nine times. Other DNA sequences of this sample code for an identical CDR3. The chain links TRDV1 to TRDJ1, with 8 bases fitting TRDD3. The CDR3 length is 16 residues. CDR1 TSWWSYY and CDR2 QGS come from the germline V gene. Trimming at V came to 0 bases and at J to 6 bases, leaving 9 bases not matched to a gene. The CDR3: CALGELIGAGGHKLIF. The DNA for the CDR3 is TGTGCTCTTGGGGAACTGATAGGGGCTGGGGGACATAAACTCATCTTT.

This clone has just a few counts. V and J are TRDV1 and TRDJ1, with 10 positions matching TRDD3. V shed 0 bases and J 0 bases; nucleotides not matched to a gene: 16. CDR3 length equals 21 residues. CDR1 is TSWWSYY and CDR2 is QGS in the germline V gene. This CDR3 reads CALGELELTRGIRMYTDKLIF. The CDR3 DNA follows: TGTGCTCTTGGGGAACTAGAATTAACCCGGGGGATACGTATGTACACCGATAAACTCATCTTT.

This clone was observed a few times. In the same sample, other DNA sequences code for this CDR3. The V and J genes are TRDV1 and TRDJ1, with 7 bases aligning to TRDD2. The germline CDR1 and CDR2 sequences are TSWWSYY and QGS. The V gene end was trimmed by 5 bases and the J gene end by 3 bases; junction bases not matched to a gene: 9. The CDR3 runs to 15 residues. The CDR3 bases are TGTGCTCTTGGGAAAACACCTTCCTCCTCCGATAAACTCATCTTT. This translates into CALGKTPSSSDKLIF.

This clone is medium-sized within its sample. The chain employs TRDV2 and TRDJ3, with D hard to call. V lost 1 base, J lost 3 bases, and 9 bases lay in between. Per the germline V gene, CDR1 is GEAIGNYY and CDR2 is EKD. The CDR3 is made up of 16 amino acids. In nucleotides, the CDR3 is TGTGCCTGTGACACGCCCCAGGGCTGGGACACCCGACAGATGTTTTTC. Translated: CACDTPQGWDTRQMFF.

A few counts support this clone. The chain joins TRDV1 to TRDJ1; D call uncertain. The CDR3 is 12 residues long. Germline CDR1 is TSWWSYY and CDR2 is QGS. Trimming stripped 3 bases from V and 8 bases from J, with 10 bases between. The CDR3 DNA is TGTGCTCTTGGGGACCCGGCTTCGAAACTCATCTTT. It specifies CALGDPASKLIF.

A few counts support this clone. V and J are TRDV1 and TRDJ1; 13 bases fit TRDD3. Germline loops: CDR1 TSWWSYY, CDR2 QGS. The CDR3 spans 28 residues. V lost 1 base to trimming and J lost 0 bases; unmatched junction nucleotides: 35. CDR3 residues: CALGEPVFPPLIRIGETGGYGDTDKLIF. The CDR3 nucleotides are TGTGCTCTTGGGGAACCGGTCTTCCCTCCGTTAATCCGTATAGGGGAAACTGGGGGATACGGGGACACCGATAAACTCATCTTT.

The chain couples TRDV1 to TRDJ1; TRDD3 aligns across 11 bases. This CDR3 is 19 amino acids long. Germline V gives CDR1 TSWWSYY, CDR2 QGS. Trimming took 5 bases from V and 0 from J; bases not matched to a gene: 14. Here the CDR3 DNA reads TGTGCTCTTGGGCGTTCCTACGCTGGGGGATACCCTTACACCGATAAACTCATCTTT. It translates to CALGRSYAGGYPYTDKLIF.

The chain joins TRDV1 to TRDJ1; D possibly uses TRDD2 or TRDD3 (5 bases each). Germline CDR1 reads TSWWSYY; CDR2 reads QGS. The germline V and J ends were trimmed by 1 base and 0 bases, with 45 bases remaining between them. CDR3 length equals 27 residues. The CDR3 reads CALGEPSRGVPSWEGRGILGYTDKLIF. CDR3 DNA sequence: TGTGCTCTTGGGGAACCTTCCCGAGGGGTACCGAGCTGGGAGGGTCGAGGTATCCTCGGATACACCGATAAACTCATCTTT.

This clone was detected a few times. V and J are TRDV1 and TRDJ1, with TRDD2 matching 9 bases. The V gene's germline CDR1 is TSWWSYY and CDR2 QGS. This CDR3 is built from 22 residues. The V gene end was trimmed by 1 base and the J gene end by 8 bases; junction bases not matched to a gene: 29. Here the CDR3 DNA reads TGTGCTCTTGGGGAACACAGGCCTTCCTACGAGCGACTGGGCCTGGCCGTTGAGAAACTCATCTTT. As protein: CALGEHRPSYERLGLAVEKLIF.

This clone was seen more than once but under ten times. The chain couples TRDV1 to TRDJ1; 12 bases line up with TRDD3. V dropped 0 bases and J dropped 0; count of bases not matched to a gene: 8. Looked up from germline, CDR1 is TSWWSYY and CDR2 is QGS. The CDR3 spans 19 residues. The CDR3 here is CALGELAALGDTNTDKLIF. The CDR3 DNA is TGTGCTCTTGGGGAACTTGCCGCACTGGGGGATACAAACACCGATAAACTCATCTTT.

The chain uses TRDV1 and TRDJ1; tentatively, D is TRDD3 (6 bases). This CDR3 is 21 amino acids long. From germline, CDR1 is TSWWSYY and CDR2 QGS. Trimming stripped 1 base from V and 3 bases from J, with 30 bases between. The CDR3 reads CALGERDVSLYPWGGSDKLIF. Written as DNA, the CDR3 is TGTGCTCTTGGGGAACGGGATGTGTCTTTGTACCCCTGGGGAGGATCCGATAAACTCATCTTT.

Relative to its sample, this clone is medium-sized. Within the sample, other DNA sequences also encode this same CDR3. This chain uses TRDV2 with TRDJ1, with 10 bases fitting TRDD3. Germline V gene lookup returns CDR1 GEAIGNYY and CDR2 EKD. The CDR3 length is 15 residues. Unmatched junction bases numbered 8, after V lost 5 bases and J lost 3 bases. CDR3 in DNA: TGTGCCTGTGGGGTACTGGGGGATGTTCCCGATAAACTCATCTTT. Residues: CACGVLGDVPDKLIF.

This clone was seen more than once but under ten times. The rearrangement links TRDV1 to TRDJ1, with 13 nucleotides matching TRDD3. The germline V gene encodes CDR1 TSWWSYY and CDR2 QGS. Germline trimming cut 1 base from V and 7 bases from J; bases unmatched to any gene: 6. The CDR3 spans 16 residues. The CDR3 loop is CALGEPDWGIRGKLIF. The CDR3 DNA follows: TGTGCTCTTGGGGAACCAGACTGGGGGATACGGGGTAAACTCATCTTT.

This clone was observed a handful of times. The V gene is TRDV2, the J gene TRDJ2; no definite D call. Trimming cost V 4 bases and J 4 bases, with 9 bases left between them. The CDR3 spans 13 residues. In germline, CDR1 is GEAIGNYY, CDR2 EKD. The CDR3 nucleotides are TGTGCCTGTGATTCAGAGCCGACAGCACAACTCTTCTTT. Residues: CACDSEPTAQLFF.

The chain has TRDV1 and TRDJ1; 9 bases agree with TRDD3. The CDR3 has 18 amino acids. V lost 0 bases to trimming and J lost 1 base; unmatched junction nucleotides: 9. CDR1 TSWWSYY and CDR2 QGS come from the germline V gene. The CDR3: CALGELPWGYVITDKLIF. The CDR3 bases are TGTGCTCTTGGGGAACTACCGTGGGGATACGTTATCACCGATAAACTCATCTTT.

This clone was recorded once. The chain combines TRDV1 with TRDJ1; 7 bases are a match to TRDD3. Here the J gene came from matching the DNA to germline, since TCRdb omits it. The CDR3 length is 20 residues. V was pared by 2 bases and J by 0 bases, with 18 bases of the junction left unmatched. CDR1 TSWWSYY and CDR2 QGS come from the germline V gene. CDR3 loop: CALGEGPTWVGEPYTDKLIF. The CDR3 nucleotides read TGTGCTCTTGGGGAAGGGCCTACCTGGGTGGGGGAACCTTACACCGATAAACTCATCTTT.

The V gene is TRDV1, the J gene TRDJ1; 8 bases fit TRDD3. Trimming removed 2 bases from V and 1 base from J; junction bases left unmatched: 15. CDR3 size: 19 residues. Germline assignment: CDR1 TSWWSYY and CDR2 QGS. DNA for the CDR3: TGTGCTCTTGGGGAATGGACCTACCCGTACTGGGGGTCCACCGATAAACTCATCTTT. It is translated as CALGEWTYPYWGSTDKLIF.

The chain has TRDV1 and TRDJ1, with D perhaps TRDD2 (6 bases). Germline matching of the DNA provided the J gene here, since TCRdb leaves it blank. This CDR3 is built from 19 residues. Germline V gene sequence: CDR1 TSWWSYY, CDR2 QGS. V lost 1 base, J lost 5 bases, and 26 bases lay in between. As DNA, the CDR3 is TGTGCTCTTGGGGAACGGTTCGGGTTCCTAGCACTGGCTACGGATAAACTCATCTTT. Protein: CALGERFGFLALATDKLIF.

This clone occurred a few times. This sequence joins TRDV1 and TRDJ1; unclear D gene. V lost 0 bases and J 1 base, leaving 12 bases between the germline ends. Germline CDR1 and CDR2: TSWWSYY and QGS. This CDR3 has 16 residues. The CDR3: CALGELPPITTDKLIF. The CDR3 DNA sequence: TGTGCTCTTGGGGAACTTCCCCCAATTACCACCGATAAACTCATCTTT.